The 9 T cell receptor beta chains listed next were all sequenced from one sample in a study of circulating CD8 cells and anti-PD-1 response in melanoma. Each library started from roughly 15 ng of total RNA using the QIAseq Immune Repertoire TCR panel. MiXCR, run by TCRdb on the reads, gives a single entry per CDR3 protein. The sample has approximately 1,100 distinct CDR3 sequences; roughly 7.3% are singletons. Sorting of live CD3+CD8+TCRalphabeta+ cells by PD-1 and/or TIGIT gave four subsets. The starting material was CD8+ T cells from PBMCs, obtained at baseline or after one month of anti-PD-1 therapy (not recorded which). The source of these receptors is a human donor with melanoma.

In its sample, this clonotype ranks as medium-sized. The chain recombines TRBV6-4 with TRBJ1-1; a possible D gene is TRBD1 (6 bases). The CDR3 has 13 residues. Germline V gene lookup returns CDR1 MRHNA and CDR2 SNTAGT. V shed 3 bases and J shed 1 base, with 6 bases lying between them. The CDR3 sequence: CASSEQGNTEAFF. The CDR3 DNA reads TGTGCCAGCAGTGAACAGGGGAACACTGAAGCTTTCTTT.

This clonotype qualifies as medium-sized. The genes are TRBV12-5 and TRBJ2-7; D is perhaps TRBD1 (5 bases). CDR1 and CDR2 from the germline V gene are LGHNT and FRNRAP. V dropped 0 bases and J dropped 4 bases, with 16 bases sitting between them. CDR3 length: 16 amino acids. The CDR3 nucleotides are TGTGCTAGTGGTTTGGTACAGGACGGAACAGCATACGAGCAGTACTTC. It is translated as CASGLVQDGTAYEQYF.

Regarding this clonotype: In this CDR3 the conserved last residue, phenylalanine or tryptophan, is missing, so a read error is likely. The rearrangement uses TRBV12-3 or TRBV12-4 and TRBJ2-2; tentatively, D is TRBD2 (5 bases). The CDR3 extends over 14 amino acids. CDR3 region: CASSLGPNTGELFS. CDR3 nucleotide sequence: TGTGCCAGCAGTTTAGGACCGAACACCGGGGAACTGTTTTCT.

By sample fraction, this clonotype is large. The CDR3 DNA is TGCAGCGTTGAGGGCACTGAAGCTTTCTTT. This codes for CSVEGTEAFF. The rearrangement uses TRBV29-1 and TRBJ1-1; D ambiguous. The CDR3 spans 10 residues. From germline, CDR1 is SQVTM and CDR2 ANQGSEA. V gave up 3 bases and J gave up 4 bases, with 3 bases separating them.

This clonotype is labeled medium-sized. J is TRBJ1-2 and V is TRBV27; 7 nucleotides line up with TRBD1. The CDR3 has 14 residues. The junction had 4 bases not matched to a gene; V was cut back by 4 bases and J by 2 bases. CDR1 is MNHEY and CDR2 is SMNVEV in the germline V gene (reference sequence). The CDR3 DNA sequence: TGTGCCAGCAGTTCCCGACAGGGAAACTATGGCTACACCTTC. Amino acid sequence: CASSSRQGNYGYTF.

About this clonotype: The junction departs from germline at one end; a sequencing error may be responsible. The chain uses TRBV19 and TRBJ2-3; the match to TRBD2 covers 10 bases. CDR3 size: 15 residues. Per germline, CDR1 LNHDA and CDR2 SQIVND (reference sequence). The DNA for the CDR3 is TGTGCCAGTAGTCCGACCAGCGGGGGGGCAGATACGCGGTATTTT. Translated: CASSPTSGGADTRYF.

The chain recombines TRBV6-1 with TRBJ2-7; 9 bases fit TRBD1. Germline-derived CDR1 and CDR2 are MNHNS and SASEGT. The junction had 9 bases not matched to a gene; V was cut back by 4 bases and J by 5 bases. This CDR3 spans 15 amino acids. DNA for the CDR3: TGTGCCAGCAGTGCGCTGAGGACAGGGGAAGACGAGCAGTACTTC. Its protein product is CASSALRTGEDEQYF.

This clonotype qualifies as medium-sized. CDR3 protein: CASNKGPPSYEQYF. For the CDR3, the DNA is TGTGCCAGCAACAAGGGGCCACCCTCCTACGAGCAGTACTTC. V and J are TRBV27 and TRBJ2-7; weak D call: TRBD1 (5 bases). The CDR3 sequence is 14 residues long. Germline lookup yields CDR1 MNHEY and CDR2 SMNVEV (reference sequence). V dropped 7 bases and J dropped 0 bases, with 13 bases sitting between them.

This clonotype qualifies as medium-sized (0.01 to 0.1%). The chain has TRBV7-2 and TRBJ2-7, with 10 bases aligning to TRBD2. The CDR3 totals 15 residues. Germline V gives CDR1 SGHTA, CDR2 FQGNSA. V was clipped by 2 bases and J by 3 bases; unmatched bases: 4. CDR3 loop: CASSLIAGGSYEQYF. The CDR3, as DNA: TGTGCCAGCAGCTTAATAGCGGGAGGCAGCTACGAGCAGTACTTC.